This T cell receptor (beta chain) comes out of a study of persistence of HIV-infected CD4 T cells. Study-level information: The sample holds CD4+ T cells responsive to CMV or HIV-1 Gag. General study points: Antigen-responding cells were enriched for degenerate expanded CDR3beta sequences. Proviral oligoclonality tracked with TCR oligoclonality within the same sorted cells. Rare CMV-responding cells carrying HIV-1 proviruses were not analyzed separately for TCR.

Lysates of CMV-infected fibroblasts at approximately 9.4 ug/mL stimulated these cells. CD40L/CD69 double-negative CD45RO-high memory CD4+ T cells were collected. This was the immunoSEQ version 4 assay in survey mode. The table came from immunoSEQ multiplex PCR; TCRdb's copy has only in-frame clones and leaves some out. The sample lists 25,000 to 35,000 clones, 78% occurring once. CDR3 length: 16 residues. With 4 bases clipped from V and 4 bases from J, the junction kept 9 bases outside the gene matches. The germline V gene encodes CDR1 SSHAT and CDR2 FNYEAQ (reference sequence). On this clone itself: Antigen: not known.

The receptor was derived from an adult woman with HIV who was CMV-seropositive. This specimen was CD4+ T cells sorted from PBMCs after approximately 19-hour stimulation, taken from a patient who received antiretroviral therapy. This rearrangement joins TRBV7-7 to TRBJ2-2, with 7 bases matching TRBD1. CDR3 coding DNA: TGTGCCAGCAGCTCCTTCGTACAGGGGACCACCGGGGAGCTGTTTTTT. This translates into CASSSFVQGTTGELFF.